These 18 T cell receptor beta chains came from one sample sequenced in a study of shared clonotypes between healthy human individuals. The protocol was immunoSEQ multiplex PCR, while the TCRdb copy is restricted to in-frame clones and leaves out a portion. The table has 2 million to 2.5 million clones, over 90% seen once. Sequencing was carried out using naive CD4+ T cells from PBMCs. Sample subset: CD45RA+ positively selected. Source of these receptors: a man aged 18 to 29 in good health. Some clones in this sample may be carry-over from other donors' samples.

The chain recombines TRBV6-1 with TRBJ2-7; maybe TRBD1 (6 bases). The CDR3 covers 15 residues. V lost 0 bases and J lost 7, with 16 bases in between. Looked up from germline, CDR1 is MNHNS and CDR2 is SASEGT. The CDR3 is CASSEAPGQAREQYF. The CDR3 bases are TGTGCCAGCAGTGAAGCGCCGGGACAAGCGCGGGAGCAGTACTTC.

A word on this clone: Other nucleotide sequences from this sample produce the same CDR3. V usage is TRBV18 and J usage is TRBJ1-5; 8 nucleotides line up with TRBD1. The CDR3 is 14 residues long. CDR1 and CDR2 (germline): KGHSH, LQKENI. Trimming took 3 bases from V and 3 from J; bases not matched to a gene: 1. The CDR3 region is CASSPTGDNQPQHF. CDR3 in DNA: TGTGCCAGCTCACCGACAGGGGACAATCAGCCCCAGCATTTT.

This clone was seen only once. V usage is TRBV7-3 and J usage is TRBJ2-7; D not certain. V was trimmed by 5 bases and J by 5 bases, leaving 13 bases between them. CDR1 is SGHTA, CDR2 FQGTGA, per germline. The CDR3 contains 13 residues. For the CDR3, the DNA is TGTGCCAGCAGCCTTGACGGACCCGACGAGCAGTACTTC. Encoded protein: CASSLDGPDEQYF.

V usage is TRBV11-2 and J usage is TRBJ1-4; D not certain. The ends were cut back, 2 bases at V and 4 bases at J, with 5 bases in the middle. CDR1 is SGHAT, CDR2 FQNNGV, per germline. CDR3 size: 13 residues. The CDR3 loop is CASSLLSNEKLFF. CDR3 nucleotide sequence: TGTGCCAGCAGCTTACTAAGTAATGAAAAACTGTTTTTT.

The rearrangement uses TRBV28 and TRBJ1-3; D may be TRBD1 (5 bases). Germline V gene sequence: CDR1 MDHEN, CDR2 SYDVKM. The CDR3 has 15 residues. Trimming cost V 3 bases and J 7 bases, with 16 bases left between them. CDR3 DNA: TGTGCCAGCAGTTTCCCCGGGACCCTGTACAACACCATATATTTT. Translated: CASSFPGTLYNTIYF.

This chain uses TRBV6-5 with TRBJ1-1; TRBD1 agrees at 7 bases. V lost 4 bases, J lost 4 bases, and 12 bases stayed unmatched. CDR3 length: 16 residues. Germline V lookup: CDR1 MNHEY, CDR2 SVGAGI. In DNA form, the CDR3 reads TGTGCCAGCAGTTCCGCCAAACAGGGGCCTGGCACTGAAGCTTTCTTT. It translates to CASSSAKQGPGTEAFF.

CDR3 amino acids: CASSFRDPGINEQFF. The CDR3 DNA reads TGTGCCAGCAGCTTCCGGGACCCTGGGATCAATGAGCAGTTCTTC. This chain connects TRBV5-4 to TRBJ2-1; D is tentatively TRBD1 or TRBD2 (5 bases each). With 2 bases removed from V and 6 bases from J, the gap between germline ends came to 15 bases. This CDR3 region has 15 residues. Germline CDR1 is SGHNT and CDR2 is YYREEE (reference sequence).

This clone was found once. The sample has other DNA sequences that encode this CDR3 too. The V and J genes are TRBV7-2 and TRBJ1-2, with 9 bases that match TRBD1. Germline V gives CDR1 SGHTA, CDR2 FQGNSA. Losses at the gene ends were 5 bases for V and 5 bases for J; bases not matched to a gene: 3. The CDR3 has 13 residues. Written as DNA, the CDR3 is TGTGCCAGCAGCGTGGGACAGGGATATGGCTACACCTTC. It codes for CASSVGQGYGYTF. Filled out from reference TRBV7-2 and TRBJ1-2, the complete variable domain reads GAGVSQSPSNKVTEKGKDVELRCDPISGHTALYWYRQSLGQGLEFLIYFQGNSAPDKSGLPSDRFSAERTGGSVSTLTIQRTQQEDSAVYLCASSVGQGYGYTFGSGTRLTVV.

The rearrangement joins TRBV9 to TRBJ1-1; no reliable D call. The CDR3 spans 16 residues. The V end was cut by 3 bases, the J end by 0 bases, with 15 bases between. Germline CDR1 is SGDLS and CDR2 is YYNGEE. This CDR3 is CASSAHAGSVNTEAFF. The CDR3 coding sequence is TGTGCCAGCAGCGCCCATGCGGGATCAGTGAACACTGAAGCTTTCTTT.

V gene TRBV11-3 combines with J gene TRBJ1-2; 8 nucleotides line up with TRBD1. Germline CDR1 reads SGHNT; CDR2 reads YENEEA. The V and J ends lost 6 bases and 0 bases, in that order; junction bases with no gene match: 6. The CDR3 extends over 15 amino acids. CDR3 sequence (DNA): TGTGCCAGCAGACTCCAGGGGGCTGCTAACTATGGCTACACCTTC. Translating gives CASRLQGAANYGYTF.

Turning to this clone: Other DNA sequences from this sample encode an identical CDR3 as well. This chain uses TRBV28 with TRBJ1-1; D ambiguous. In germline, CDR1 is MDHEN, CDR2 SYDVKM. V shed 3 bases and J shed 2 bases, with 7 bases lying between them. The CDR3 covers 13 residues. This chain's CDR3 is CASSFTGNTEAFF. The CDR3 region has the DNA TGTGCCAGCAGTTTTACTGGAAACACTGAAGCTTTCTTT.

In the case of this clone: The same CDR3 arises from other DNA sequences in this sample as well. The chain is built from TRBV28 and TRBJ2-7; no clear D gene. The CDR3 spans 13 residues. CDR1 and CDR2 (germline): MDHEN, SYDVKM. The germline V and J ends were trimmed by 1 base and 6 bases, with 10 bases remaining between them. Here the CDR3 DNA reads TGTGCCAGCAGTTTATCTGGGTCTGGCGAGCAGTACTTC. Its translation is CASSLSGSGEQYF.

The genes are TRBV4-2 and TRBJ2-3, with D possibly TRBD2 on 5 matching bases. The CDR3 runs to 15 residues. Looked up from germline, CDR1 is LGHNA and CDR2 is YNFKEQ. The germline V and J ends were trimmed by 4 bases and 2 bases, with 13 bases remaining between them. The CDR3, as DNA: TGTGCCAGCAGCCCCACGTGGGAGTTCACAGATACGCAGTATTTT. Residues: CASSPTWEFTDTQYF.

This clone came up once. The chain recombines TRBV5-8 with TRBJ2-1; perhaps TRBD2 as D (6 bases). CDR3 size: 16 residues. Trimming pared 4 bases from V and 0 bases from J, leaving 14 bases between. CDR1 SGHTS and CDR2 YDEGEE come from the germline V gene. CDR3 coding DNA: TGTGCCAGCAGCCCCAAGCGGGCCTACTCCTACAATGAGCAGTTCTTC. Translated: CASSPKRAYSYNEQFF.

This CDR3 is CASSFDRGGDTQYF. CDR3 DNA sequence: TGTGCCAGCAGCTTCGACAGGGGAGGAGATACGCAGTATTTT. This chain connects TRBV11-2 to TRBJ2-3; 8 positions match TRBD1. The CDR3 is 14 residues long. Per the germline V gene, CDR1 is SGHAT and CDR2 is FQNNGV. V gave up 3 bases and J gave up 5 bases; unmatched junction bases: 4. The entire variable domain, with the rest obtained from reference TRBV11-2 and TRBJ2-3, is as follows: EAGVAQSPRYKIIEKRQSVAFWCNPISGHATLYWYQQILGQGPKLLIQFQNNGVVDDSQLPKDRFSAERLKGVDSTLKIQPAKLEDSAVYLCASSFDRGGDTQYFGPGTRLTVL.

The chain has TRBV4-1 and TRBJ2-1; 8 bases fit TRBD2. Trimming removed 0 bases from V and 6 bases from J; junction bases left unmatched: 7. CDR1 MGHRA and CDR2 YSYEKL come from the germline V gene. The CDR3 is 16 amino acids. Here the CDR3 DNA reads TGCGCCAGCAGCCAAGATCCCACTAGCGGAGGCAATGAGCAGTTCTTC. It specifies CASSQDPTSGGNEQFF.

The V call is TRBV2, the J call TRBJ2-7; possibly TRBD2 for D (5 bases). Trimming removed 4 bases at V and 3 bases at J, with 7 bases between. The CDR3 has 12 residues. Looked up from germline, CDR1 is SNHLY and CDR2 is FYNNEI. As DNA, the CDR3 is TGTGCCAGCAGTGTTCGGGACTACGAGCAGTACTTC. Translated, it gives CASSVRDYEQYF.

The chain joins TRBV5-6 to TRBJ2-5; D is possibly TRBD1 or TRBD2 (5 bases each). Trimming shortened V by 1 base and J by 1 base, and 11 bases separated the two germline ends. The CDR3 covers 15 residues. Germline-derived CDR1 and CDR2 are SGHDT and YYEEEE. The CDR3 region has the DNA TGTGCCAGCAGCTTGACGGGACGTTCCCAAGAGACCCAGTACTTC. Its translation is CASSLTGRSQETQYF.